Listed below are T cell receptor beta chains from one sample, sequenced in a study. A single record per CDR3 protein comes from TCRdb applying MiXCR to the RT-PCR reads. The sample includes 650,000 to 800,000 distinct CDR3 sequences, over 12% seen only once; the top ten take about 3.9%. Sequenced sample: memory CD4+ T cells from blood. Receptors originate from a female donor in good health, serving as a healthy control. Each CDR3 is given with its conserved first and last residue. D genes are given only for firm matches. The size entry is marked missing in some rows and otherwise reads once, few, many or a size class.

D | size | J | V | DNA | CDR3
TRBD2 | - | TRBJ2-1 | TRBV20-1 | TGCAGTGCTGGGCCCCCGTGGACTAGCGGGAGTAAGCAGTTCTTC | CSAGPPWTSGSKQFF
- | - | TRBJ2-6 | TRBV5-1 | TGCGCCAGCAGTCGGGGACAAATTCCATCTGGGGCCAACGTCCTGACTTTC | CASSRGQIPSGANVLTF
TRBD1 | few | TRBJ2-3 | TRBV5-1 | TGCGCCAGCACCGAGACAGGGCTGGATACGCAGTATTTT | CASTETGLDTQYF
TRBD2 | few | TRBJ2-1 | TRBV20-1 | TGCAGTGCTAGGTCGCCGGGACTAGCGGGGGGAGGCAATGAGCAGTTCTTC | CSARSPGLAGGGNEQFF
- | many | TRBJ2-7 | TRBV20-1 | TGCAGTGCTAGTCCCTTGGTTATTAGGGACGAGCAGTACTTC | CSASPLVIRDEQYF
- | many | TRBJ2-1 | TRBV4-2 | TGTGCCAGCAGCCAAGATAAGGGGGGGAGCTCCTACAATGAGCAGTTCTTC | CASSQDKGGSSYNEQFF
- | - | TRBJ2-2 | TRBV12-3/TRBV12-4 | TGTGCCAGCAGTTTAAGCTCCGGGGAGCTGTTTTTT | CASSLSSGELFF
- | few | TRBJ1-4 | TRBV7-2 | TGTGCCAGCAGCTTAGTGACTGGAACTAATGAAAAACTGTTTTTT | CASSLVTGTNEKLFF
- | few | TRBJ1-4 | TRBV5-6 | TGTGCCAGCAGCTTGTACGGGACAACAACTAATGAAAAACTGTTTTTT | CASSLYGTTTNEKLFF
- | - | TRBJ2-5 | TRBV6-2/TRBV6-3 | TGTGCCAGCAGCCTCGACGGACTCTCAGAGACCCAGTACTTC | CASSLDGLSETQYF
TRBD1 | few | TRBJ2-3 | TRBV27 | TGTGCCAGCAGTTCCCCCAGACAGGGCTTGGGAAGGGGAAGTACGCAGTATTTT | CASSSPRQGLGRGSTQYF
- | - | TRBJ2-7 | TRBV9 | TGTGCCAGCAGCGTAAGCGATAGCGAAGCCTACGAGCAGTACTTC | CASSVSDSEAYEQYF
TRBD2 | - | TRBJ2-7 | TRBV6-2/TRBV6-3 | TGTGCCAGCAGTTACGATGGGGACTACCACTCCTACGAGCAGTACTTC | CASSYDGDYHSYEQYF
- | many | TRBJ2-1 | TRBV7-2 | TGTGCCAGCAGCGTGCGACAGGAAGGGGCTCAGTTCTTC | CASSVRQEGAQFF
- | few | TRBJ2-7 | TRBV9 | TGTGCCAGCAGCGTAGGGGTACAGTCCTACGAGCAGTACTTC | CASSVGVQSYEQYF
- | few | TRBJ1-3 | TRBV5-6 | TGTGCCAGCAGCTCTGCACCGGACATCTCTGGAAACACCATATATTTT | CASSSAPDISGNTIYF
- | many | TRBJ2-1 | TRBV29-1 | TGCAGCGTTGAAAGTAGCGGAGCCTACAATGAGCAGTTCTTC | CSVESSGAYNEQFF
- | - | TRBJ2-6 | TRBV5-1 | TGCGCCAGCAGCTTACGGCAAACTGGGGCCAACGTCCTGACTTTC | CASSLRQTGANVLTF
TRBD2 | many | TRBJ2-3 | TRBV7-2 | TGTGCCAGCAGCTCTGGACTAGCGGGAGTCAGTGGAGATACGCAGTATTTT | CASSSGLAGVSGDTQYF
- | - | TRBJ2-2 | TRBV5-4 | TGTGCCAGCAGCTTAGAAACTCAGAACACCGGGGAGCTGTTTTTT | CASSLETQNTGELFF
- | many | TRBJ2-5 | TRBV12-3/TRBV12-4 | TGTGCCAGCAGTTTTTACGGCTTCGAGCAAGAGACCCAGTACTTC | CASSFYGFEQETQYF
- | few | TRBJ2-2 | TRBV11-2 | TGTGCCAGCAGCCCCGCGAGTGGACGGGGCACCGGGGAGCTGTTTTTT | CASSPASGRGTGELFF
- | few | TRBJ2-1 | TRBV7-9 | TGTGCCAGCAGCTTAGGTCGGGGATCCCTCTCCGGGGATGAGCAGTTCTTC | CASSLGRGSLSGDEQFF
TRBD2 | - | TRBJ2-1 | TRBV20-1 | TGCCTCGCCCGGGTTAGCGGGAGCGTGACGGATTACAATGAGCAGTTCTTC | CLARVSGSVTDYNEQFF
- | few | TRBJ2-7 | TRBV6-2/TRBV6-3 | TGTGCCAGCAGTTACGGGGGGGACAGCTCCTACGAGCAGTACTTC | CASSYGGDSSYEQYF
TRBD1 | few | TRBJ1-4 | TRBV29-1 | TGCAGCGTACAGGGGGCGCCTAATGAAAAACTGTTTTTT | CSVQGAPNEKLFF
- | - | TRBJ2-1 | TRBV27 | TGTGCCAAGCGTCGGCCAGGCGATGAGCAGTTCTTC | CAKRRPGDEQFF
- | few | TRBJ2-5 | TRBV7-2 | TGTGCCAGCAGCCCCCCGGCAGGGTCTGGGACCCAGTACTTC | CASSPPAGSGTQYF
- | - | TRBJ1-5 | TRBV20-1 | TGCAGTGCTCCCCGTTTTACGGGGGAGACCCAGCATTTT | CSAPRFTGETQHF
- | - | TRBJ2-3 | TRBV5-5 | TGTGCCAGCAGCTGGAGGCCGGTAACAGGGGAGGGCACAGATACGCAGTATTTT | CASSWRPVTGEGTDTQYF
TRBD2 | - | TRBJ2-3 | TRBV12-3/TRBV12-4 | TGTGCCAGCAGTCCCCGGACTAGCGGGAGGGGCACAGATACGCAGTATTTT | CASSPRTSGRGTDTQYF
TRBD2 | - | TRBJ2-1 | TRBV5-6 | TGTGCCAGCAGCCGTTTAGCGGGAGGGCCCGTCAGTGAGCAGTTCTTC | CASSRLAGGPVSEQFF
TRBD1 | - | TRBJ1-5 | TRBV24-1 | TGTGCCACCAGTGATCCACAGGGGGATCAGCCCCAGCATTTT | CATSDPQGDQPQHF
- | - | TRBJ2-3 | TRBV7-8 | TGTGCCAGCAGCTTTCTAGCCGCTAGCACAGATACGCAGTATTTT | CASSFLAASTDTQYF
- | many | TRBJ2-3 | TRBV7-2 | TGTGCCAGCAGCTTAGCGCGGTACACAGATACGCAGTATTTT | CASSLARYTDTQYF
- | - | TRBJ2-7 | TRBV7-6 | TGTGCCAGCAGCTTAGTCATGGGGGAGCAGTACTTC | CASSLVMGEQYF
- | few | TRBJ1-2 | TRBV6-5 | TGTGCCAGCAGCAACACGGAGGGCTACACCTTC | CASSNTEGYTF
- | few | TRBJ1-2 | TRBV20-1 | TGCAGTGCTAGAGATTTCGCCAGGGGAAGTGGGGATGGCTACACCTTC | CSARDFARGSGDGYTF
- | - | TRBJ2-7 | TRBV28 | TGTGCCAGCAACTCCGAGCAGGGAGGCGAGCAGTACTTC | CASNSEQGGEQYF
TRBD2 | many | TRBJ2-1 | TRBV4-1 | TGCGCCAGCAGCCAAGTTGATTTGGGGCTAGCGGGAGTCAATGAGCAGTTCTTC | CASSQVDLGLAGVNEQFF
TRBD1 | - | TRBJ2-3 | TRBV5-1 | TGCGCCAGCAGCTTCTATCTCGGTACAGGACAGGGGGAGTACACAGATACGCAGTATTTT | CASSFYLGTGQGEYTDTQYF
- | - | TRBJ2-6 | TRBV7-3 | TGTGCCAGCAGCTTAGGACAGATTCCTGGGGCCAACGTCCTGACTTTC | CASSLGQIPGANVLTF
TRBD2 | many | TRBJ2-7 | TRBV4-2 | TGTGCCAGCAGCCTCCGACTAGCGGGGTCTTACGAGCAGTACTTC | CASSLRLAGSYEQYF
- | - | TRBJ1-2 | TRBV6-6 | TGTGCCAGCAGCTACGAAGGCCGGTGGGGGGACTATGGCTACACCTTC | CASSYEGRWGDYGYTF
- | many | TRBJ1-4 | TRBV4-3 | TGCGCCAGCAGCCAAGATGGGTCGGGAACTAATGAAAAACTGTTTTTT | CASSQDGSGTNEKLFF
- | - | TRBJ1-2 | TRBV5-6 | TGTGCCAGCAGCTTGGCCTACAGCAACTATGGCTACACCTTC | CASSLAYSNYGYTF
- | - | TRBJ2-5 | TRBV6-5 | TGTGCCAGCAGTCCGTCGGGGGCGCGAGGGGAGACCCAGTACTTC | CASSPSGARGETQYF
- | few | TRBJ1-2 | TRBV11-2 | TGTGCCAGCAGCCTCCCGGACAGTTCTATCCTGTATGGCTACACCTTC | CASSLPDSSILYGYTF
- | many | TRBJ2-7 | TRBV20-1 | TGCAGTGCTAGTATCCAGCCTAACGAGCAGTACTTC | CSASIQPNEQYF
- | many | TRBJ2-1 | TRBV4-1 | TGCGCCAGCAGCCAAGATGGGAGCGTTCCCCCCCTTCAAGAGCAGTTCTTC | CASSQDGSVPPLQEQFF
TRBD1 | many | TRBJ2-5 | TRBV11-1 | TGTGCCAGCAGATCCGGGACAGACCAAGAGACCCAGTACTTC | CASRSGTDQETQYF